A selection of T cell receptor beta chains follows, all from one sample in a study of cytomegalovirus exposure and HLA in healthy donors. Here immunoSEQ multiplex PCR was the method, and the copy in TCRdb shows in-frame clones only, minus some. The table shows fewer than 75,000 clones, with 94% occurring only once. Sequencing was done on a sample of PBMCs. These receptors all stem from a woman between 18 and 29 years old in good health and CMV-seropositive. Both conserved end residues are part of each CDR3. Each record gives: V gene, D gene, clone size, J gene, CDR3 DNA, CDR3 protein. A D gene is named only where the DNA matches it firmly. Clone size appears in some rows only: once, few, many, or a class for an expanded clone.

TRBV6-1,NA,NA,TRBJ1-2,TGTGCCAGCAGTGAAGGCGGCAGCGCCTATGGCTACACCTTC,CASSEGGSAYGYTF
TRBV11-1,NA,NA,TRBJ2-5,TGTGCCAGCAGGTCGGCTGAGGACCAGTACTTC,CASRSAEDQYF
TRBV2,TRBD2,NA,TRBJ2-7,TGTGCCAGCAGAGAAATAGCGCCTAGCGGGAGGTCTTCCTACGAGCAGTACTTC,CASREIAPSGRSSYEQYF
TRBV6-4,TRBD1,NA,TRBJ1-2,TGTGCCAGCAGTCAAGGACAGGGAGGGTATGGCTACACCTTC,CASSQGQGGYGYTF
TRBV29-1,NA,NA,TRBJ1-2,TGCAGCGTTCGGACACCCATTAACTATGGCTACACCTTC,CSVRTPINYGYTF
TRBV4-2,TRBD1,NA,TRBJ1-1,TGTGCCAGCAGCCAAGTCCAGGGGGTTATAAACACTGAAGCTTTCTTT,CASSQVQGVINTEAFF
TRBV10-3,NA,NA,TRBJ1-6,TGTGCCATCAAAGGGGTCACTAATTCACCCCTCCACTTT,CAIKGVTNSPLHF
TRBV7-2,NA,NA,TRBJ2-2,TGTGCCAGCAGCTGGGGACGACAGGAGATCACCGGGGAGCTGTTTTTT,CASSWGRQEITGELFF
TRBV5-4,NA,NA,TRBJ1-4,TGTGCCAGCAGCCCGGGAGGGTTCCCAACTAATGAAAAACTGTTTTTT,CASSPGGFPTNEKLFF
TRBV4-3,NA,NA,TRBJ1-1,TGCGCCCCCACCCTCGGTTCCGAAGCTTTCTTT,CAPTLGSEAFF
TRBV18,TRBD1,NA,TRBJ2-3,TGTGCCAGCTCACCCACCGAGGACAGGGGTGCAGATACGCAGTATTTT,CASSPTEDRGADTQYF
TRBV30,NA,NA,TRBJ1-1,TGTGCCTACTTTAACAGGGTGAGGGCTGAAGCTTTCTTT,CAYFNRVRAEAFF
TRBV7-2,TRBD2,NA,TRBJ2-7,TGTGCCAGCAGCATTTCAGGGAGCGGGGGGCAGTACTTC,CASSISGSGGQYF
TRBV7-6,NA,NA,TRBJ1-4,TGTGCCAGCAGCTTAGGGACAGATAATGAAAAACTGTTTTTT,CASSLGTDNEKLFF
TRBV9,TRBD2,NA,TRBJ2-7,TGTGCCAGCAGCGTAAAGGGGAACCAGCGGGAGTTCTCCTACGAGCAGTACTTC,CASSVKGNQREFSYEQYF
TRBV19,TRBD1,NA,TRBJ1-4,TGTGCCAGTAGTGCATGGGACAGGGGCCTTTCTAATGAAAAACTGTTTTTT,CASSAWDRGLSNEKLFF
TRBV2,TRBD1,NA,TRBJ1-4,TGTGCCAGCAACCTCCGGGACAGGCCTAATCAGGAACTGTTTTTT,CASNLRDRPNQELFF
TRBV15,TRBD1,NA,TRBJ1-2,TGTGCCACCAGCAGAGGACAGGGAGCTAACTATGGCTACACCTTC,CATSRGQGANYGYTF
TRBV9,TRBD2,NA,TRBJ2-7,TGTGCCAGCAGCGTAGTACCCGGGGGGATCTACGAGCAGTACTTC,CASSVVPGGIYEQYF
TRBV4-3,TRBD2,NA,TRBJ2-1,TGCGCCAGCAGCCAAGACCGGGGACTAGCGGGGGGCCTCGCGGGGGCTGAGCAGTTCTTC,CASSQDRGLAGGLAGAEQFF
TRBV15,TRBD1,NA,TRBJ2-7,TGTGCCACCGCCGGGGACAGGGGTCCCTACGAGCAGTACTTC,CATAGDRGPYEQYF
TRBV7-2,NA,NA,TRBJ1-1,TGTGCCAGCAGCGGCAATCTTCTAGGTACTGAAGCTTTCTTT,CASSGNLLGTEAFF
TRBV4-1,NA,many,TRBJ2-7,TGCGCCAGCAGCCCCACAGGTAGCACGGGCATACACGAGCAGTACTTC,CASSPTGSTGIHEQYF
TRBV4-1,TRBD2,once,TRBJ2-5,TGCGCCAGCAGCCTAAAGGAGGTAGCGGGGGGGCAAGAGACCCAGTACTTC,CASSLKEVAGGQETQYF
TRBV4-2,NA,NA,TRBJ2-7,TGTGCCAGCAGCCAACTCATAGCGGTGGGATACGAGCAGTACTTC,CASSQLIAVGYEQYF
TRBV11-3,TRBD1,NA,TRBJ1-1,TGTGCCAGCAGCCCACAGGGGGCTAGGGCTGAAGCTTTCTTT,CASSPQGARAEAFF
TRBV9,TRBD2,once,TRBJ2-3,TGTGCCAGCAGTGCGGGGGGGAGCACAGATACGCAGTATTTT,CASSAGGSTDTQYF
TRBV7-9,TRBD1,NA,TRBJ2-7,TGTGCCAGCAGCTTAGGAGGGGACAGGGGACGGTACGAGCAGTACTTC,CASSLGGDRGRYEQYF
TRBV7-8,TRBD1,NA,TRBJ2-5,TGTGCCAGCAGCGGGCAGGGGGCTGGGTCGGCCCAGTACTTC,CASSGQGAGSAQYF